The entry below describes one TCR beta chain. This CDR3 is built from 14 residues. V shed 5 bases, J shed 6 bases, and the junction held 6 bases outside the gene matches. Germline V gene sequence: CDR1 LNHDA, CDR2 SQIVND (reference sequence). The data stem from a study of blood T cell repertoires in COVID-19. In the study overall: The origin of the acute and convalescent COVID-19 samples was the United States, Italy and Spain.

Per the authors' pipeline: Amplification from reference gene primers served as the basis for estimated nucleated cell counts. Sequenced by immunoSEQ multiplex PCR; TCRdb stores in-frame clones only, minus some. V, J and clone size are taken as reported in that table, and D and trimming were inferred from the DNA itself. The data show approximately 670,000 clones, 80% to 90% seen once. The specimen was peripheral blood. The sequence was obtained from a woman aged 18-29 years with acute or convalescent COVID-19. J is TRBJ1-5 and V is TRBV19; TRBD1 agrees at 8 bases. CDR3 DNA sequence: TGTGCCAGTAGTGCCGACAGGGGAGGTCAGCCCCAGCATTTT. Amino acids: CASSADRGGQPQHF. The entire variable domain, with the rest obtained from reference TRBV19 and TRBJ1-5, is as follows: DGGITQSPKYLFRKEGQNVTLSCEQNLNHDAMYWYRQDPGQGLRLIYYSQIVNDFQKGDIAEGYSVSREKKESFPLTVTSAQKNPTAFYLCASSADRGGQPQHFGDGTRLSIL.